This paragraph reports one T cell receptor beta chain. The data are from a study of blood T cell repertoires in COVID-19. Study as a whole: Sources were T cells, B-cell-depleted T cells, or PBMCs; the material itself was cDNA or gDNA.

As processed by the authors: Estimation of nucleated cell counts was performed using reference gene primer amplification. The method was immunoSEQ multiplex PCR; TCRdb's version includes in-frame clones alone and lacks a portion of them. D and trimming were read from the DNA, whereas the V and J calls and clone size are those reported in that table. The sample holds 3,500 to 5,000 clones, approximately 80% seen once. The specimen sequenced was peripheral blood. This clonotype was sampled from a human donor with active or convalescent COVID-19. The donor label of this sample is uncertain.

CDR3 sequence (DNA): TGTGCCAGCAGTGGAGGACTAGCGGGAGGGTTAGAGACCCAGTACTTC. Amino acids: CASSGGLAGGLETQYF. The chain joins TRBV2 to TRBJ2-5; the match to TRBD2 covers 15 bases. After removal of 4 bases from V and 4 bases from J, the junction contained 4 bases not matched to a gene. CDR1 SNHLY and CDR2 FYNNEI come from the germline V gene. This CDR3 is built from 16 residues. The full variable domain, its missing parts supplied by reference TRBV2 and TRBJ2-5, is EPEVTQTPSHQVTQMGQEVILRCVPISNHLYFYWYRQILGQKVEFLVSFYNNEISEKSEIFDDQFSVERPDGSNFTLKIRSTKLEDSAMYFCASSGGLAGGLETQYFGPGTRLLVL.